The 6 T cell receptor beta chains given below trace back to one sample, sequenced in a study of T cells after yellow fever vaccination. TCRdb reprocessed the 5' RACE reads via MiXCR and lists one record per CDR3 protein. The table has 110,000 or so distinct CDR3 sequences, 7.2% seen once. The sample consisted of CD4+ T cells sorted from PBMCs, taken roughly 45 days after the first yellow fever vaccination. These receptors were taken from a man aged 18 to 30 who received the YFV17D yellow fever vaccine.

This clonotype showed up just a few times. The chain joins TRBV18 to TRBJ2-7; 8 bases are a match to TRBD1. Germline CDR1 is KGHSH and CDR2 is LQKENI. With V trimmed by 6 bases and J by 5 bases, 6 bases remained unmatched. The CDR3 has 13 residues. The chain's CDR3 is CASSQGQGHEQYF. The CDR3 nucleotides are TGTGCCAGCTCTCAAGGACAGGGCCACGAGCAGTACTTC.

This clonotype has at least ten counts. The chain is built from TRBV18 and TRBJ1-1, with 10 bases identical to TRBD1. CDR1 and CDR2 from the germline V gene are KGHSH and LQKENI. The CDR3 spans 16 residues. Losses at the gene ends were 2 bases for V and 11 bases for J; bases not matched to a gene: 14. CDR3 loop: CASSPGTGDFSIVAFF. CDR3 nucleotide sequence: TGTGCCAGCTCACCAGGGACAGGGGATTTCTCCATAGTTGCTTTCTTT.

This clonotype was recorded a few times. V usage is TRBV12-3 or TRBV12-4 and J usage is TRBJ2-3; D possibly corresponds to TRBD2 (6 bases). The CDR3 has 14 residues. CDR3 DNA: TGTACCTTCAGTTTGGGCGGGGTAGGGGATACGCAGTATTTT. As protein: CTFSLGGVGDTQYF.

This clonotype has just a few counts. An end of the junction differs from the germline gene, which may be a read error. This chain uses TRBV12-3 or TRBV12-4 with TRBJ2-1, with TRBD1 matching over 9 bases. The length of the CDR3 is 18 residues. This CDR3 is CACSLQGAKFWSYNEQFF. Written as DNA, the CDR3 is TGTGCCTGCAGTTTACAGGGGGCGAAATTTTGGTCCTACAATGAGCAGTTCTTC.

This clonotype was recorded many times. CDR3 sequence (DNA): TGTGCCAGCAGTTACCAGGGGGCTTCCAATCAGCCCCAGCATTTT. Encoded protein: CASSYQGASNQPQHF. This chain links TRBV28 with TRBJ1-5; 8 bases agree with TRBD1. The CDR3 has 15 amino acids. V gave up 4 bases and J gave up 3 bases; unmatched junction bases: 5. Germline loops: CDR1 MDHEN, CDR2 SYDVKM. The full variable domain, completed using reference TRBV28 and TRBJ1-5, is DVKVTQSSRYLVKRTGEKVFLECVQDMDHENMFWYRQDPGLGLRLIYFSYDVKMKEKGDIPEGYSVSREKKERFSLILESASTNQTSMYLCASSYQGASNQPQHFGDGTRLSIL.

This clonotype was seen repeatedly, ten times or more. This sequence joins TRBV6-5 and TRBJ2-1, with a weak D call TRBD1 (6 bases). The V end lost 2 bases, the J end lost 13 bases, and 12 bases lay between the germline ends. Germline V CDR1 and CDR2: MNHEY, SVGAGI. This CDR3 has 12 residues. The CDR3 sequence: CASSYGDTTQFF. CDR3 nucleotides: TGTGCCAGCAGTTACGGGGACACTACACAGTTCTTC.